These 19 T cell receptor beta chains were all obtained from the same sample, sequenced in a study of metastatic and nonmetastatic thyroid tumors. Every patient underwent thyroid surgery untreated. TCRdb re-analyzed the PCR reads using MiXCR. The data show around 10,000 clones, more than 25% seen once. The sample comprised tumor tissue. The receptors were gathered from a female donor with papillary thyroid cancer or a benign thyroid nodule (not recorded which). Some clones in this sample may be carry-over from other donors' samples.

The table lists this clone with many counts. CDR3 residues: CASSYLGGRAKETQYF. CDR3 DNA sequence: TGTGCCAGCAGTTATTTAGGCGGGAGGGCTAAAGAGACCCAGTACTTC. The chain links TRBV6-1 to TRBJ2-5, with 9 bases lining up with TRBD2. Trimming at V came to 5 bases and at J to 3 bases, leaving 10 bases not matched to a gene. Per the germline V gene, CDR1 is MNHNS and CDR2 is SASEGT. The CDR3 loop spans 16 amino acids.

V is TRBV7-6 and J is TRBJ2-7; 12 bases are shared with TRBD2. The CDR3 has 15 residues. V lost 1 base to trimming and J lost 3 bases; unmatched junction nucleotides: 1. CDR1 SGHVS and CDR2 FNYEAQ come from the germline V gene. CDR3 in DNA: TGTGCCAGCAGCTTAGGGACTAGCGGGGTCTACGAGCAGTACTTC. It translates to CASSLGTSGVYEQYF.

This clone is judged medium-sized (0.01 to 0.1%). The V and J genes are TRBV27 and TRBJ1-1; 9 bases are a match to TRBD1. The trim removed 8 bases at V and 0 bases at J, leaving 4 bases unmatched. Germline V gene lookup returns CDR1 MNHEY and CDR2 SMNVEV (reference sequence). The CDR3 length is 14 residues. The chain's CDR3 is CASGGTGMNTEAFF. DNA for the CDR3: TGTGCCAGCGGGGGGACAGGGATGAACACTGAAGCTTTCTTT.

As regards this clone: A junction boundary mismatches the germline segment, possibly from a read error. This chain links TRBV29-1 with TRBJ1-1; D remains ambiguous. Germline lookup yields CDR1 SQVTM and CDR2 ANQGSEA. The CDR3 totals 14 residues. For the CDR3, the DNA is TGCATCGTTGAAGATCGGGATTCGGGTACTGAAGCTTTCTTT. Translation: CIVEDRDSGTEAFF.

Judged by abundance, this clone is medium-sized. CDR3 in amino acids: CASSLGWPADNSPLHF. DNA for the CDR3: TGTGCCAGCAGCTTGGGCTGGCCAGCAGATAATTCACCCCTCCACTTT. This sequence joins TRBV7-2 and TRBJ1-6; D is undetermined. Trimming left V 3 bases short and J 5 bases short, with 14 bases between. Looked up from germline, CDR1 is SGHTA and CDR2 is FQGNSA. The CDR3 is 16 amino acids. Variable domain in full (rest from reference TRBV7-2 and TRBJ1-6): GAGVSQSPSNKVTEKGKDVELRCDPISGHTALYWYRQSLGQGLEFLIYFQGNSAPDKSGLPSDRFSAERTGGSVSTLTIQRTQQEDSAVYLCASSLGWPADNSPLHFGNGTRLTVT.

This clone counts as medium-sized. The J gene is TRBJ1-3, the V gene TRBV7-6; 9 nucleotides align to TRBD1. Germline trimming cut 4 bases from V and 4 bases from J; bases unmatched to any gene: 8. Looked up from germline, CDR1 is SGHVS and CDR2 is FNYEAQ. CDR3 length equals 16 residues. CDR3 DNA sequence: TGTGCCAGCAGCTCAGAACAGGGGGCCGAAGGAAACACCATATATTTT. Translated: CASSSEQGAEGNTIYF.

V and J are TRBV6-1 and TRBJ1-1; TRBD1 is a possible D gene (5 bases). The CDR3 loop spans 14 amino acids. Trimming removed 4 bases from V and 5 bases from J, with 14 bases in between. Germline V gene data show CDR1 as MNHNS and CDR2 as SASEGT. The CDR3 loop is CASSAGLRRTEAFF. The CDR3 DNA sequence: TGTGCCAGCAGTGCGGGACTGAGGCGGACTGAAGCTTTCTTT.

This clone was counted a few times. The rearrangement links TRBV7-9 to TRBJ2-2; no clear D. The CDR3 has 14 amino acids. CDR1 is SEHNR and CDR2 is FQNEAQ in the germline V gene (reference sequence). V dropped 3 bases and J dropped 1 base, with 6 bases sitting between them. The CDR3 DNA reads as TGTGCCAGCAGCTTTTGGCAGAACACCGGGGAGCTGTTTTTT. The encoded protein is CASSFWQNTGELFF.

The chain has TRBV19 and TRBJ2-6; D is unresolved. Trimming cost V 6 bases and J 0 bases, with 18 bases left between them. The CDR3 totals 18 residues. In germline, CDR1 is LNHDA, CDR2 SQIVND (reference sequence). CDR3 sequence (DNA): TGTGCCAGTAGGAATCAAGTCGGGTACGGCTCTGGGGCCAACGTCCTGACTTTC. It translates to CASRNQVGYGSGANVLTF.

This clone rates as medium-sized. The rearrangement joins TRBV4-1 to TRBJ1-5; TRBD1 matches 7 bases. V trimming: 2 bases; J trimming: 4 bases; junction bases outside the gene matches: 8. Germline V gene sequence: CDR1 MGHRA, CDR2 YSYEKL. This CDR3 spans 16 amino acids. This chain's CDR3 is CASSQTPTGSNQPQHF. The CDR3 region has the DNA TGCGCCAGCAGCCAAACCCCGACAGGGAGTAATCAGCCCCAGCATTTT.

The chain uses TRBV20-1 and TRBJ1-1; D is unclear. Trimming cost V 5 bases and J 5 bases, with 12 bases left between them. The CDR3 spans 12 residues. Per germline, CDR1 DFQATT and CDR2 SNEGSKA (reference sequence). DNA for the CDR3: TGCAGTGCTGGTAGGGAAATGACTGAAGCTTTCTTT. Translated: CSAGREMTEAFF.

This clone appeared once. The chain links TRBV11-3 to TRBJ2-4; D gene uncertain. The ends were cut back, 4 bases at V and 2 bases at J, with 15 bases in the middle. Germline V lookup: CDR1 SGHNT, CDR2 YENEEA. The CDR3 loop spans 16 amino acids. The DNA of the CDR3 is TGTGCCAGCAGCTCCCGAAATAAAGGGTCCAAAAACATTCAGTACTTC. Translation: CASSSRNKGSKNIQYF.

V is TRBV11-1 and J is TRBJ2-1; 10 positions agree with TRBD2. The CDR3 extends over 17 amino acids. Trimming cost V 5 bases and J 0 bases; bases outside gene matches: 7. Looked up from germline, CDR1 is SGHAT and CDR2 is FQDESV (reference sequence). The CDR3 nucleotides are TGTGCCAGCAGCCCACCCTCTAGCGGGAGCTCCTACAATGAGCAGTTCTTC. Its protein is CASSPPSSGSSYNEQFF. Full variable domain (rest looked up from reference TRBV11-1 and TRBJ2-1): EAEVAQSPRYKITEKSQAVAFWCDPISGHATLYWYRQILGQGPELLVQFQDESVVDDSQLPKDRFSAERLKGVDSTLKIQPAELGDSAMYLCASSPPSSGSSYNEQFFGPGTRLTVL.

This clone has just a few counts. CDR3 nucleotides: TGTGCCAGCAGTTACCAGGGTTCTTACGAGCAGTACTTC. Translated: CASSYQGSYEQYF. This chain joins TRBV6-2 or TRBV6-3 and TRBJ2-7, with D possibly being TRBD1 (5 bases). Germline V CDR1 and CDR2: MNHEY, SVGEGT. The V end was cut by 2 bases, the J end by 4 bases, with 9 bases between. The CDR3 covers 13 residues.

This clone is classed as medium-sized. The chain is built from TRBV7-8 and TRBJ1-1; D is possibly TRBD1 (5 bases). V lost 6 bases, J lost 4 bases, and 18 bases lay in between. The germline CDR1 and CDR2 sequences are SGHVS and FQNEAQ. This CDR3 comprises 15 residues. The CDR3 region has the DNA TGTGCCAGCAGACCCGGGGACTTATTCGGCACTGAAGCTTTCTTT. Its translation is CASRPGDLFGTEAFF.

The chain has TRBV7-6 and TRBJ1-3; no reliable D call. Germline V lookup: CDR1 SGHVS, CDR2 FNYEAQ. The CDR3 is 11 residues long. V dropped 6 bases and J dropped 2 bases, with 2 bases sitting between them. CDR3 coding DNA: TGTGCCAGCAGTCCTGGAAACACCATATATTTT. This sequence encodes CASSPGNTIYF.

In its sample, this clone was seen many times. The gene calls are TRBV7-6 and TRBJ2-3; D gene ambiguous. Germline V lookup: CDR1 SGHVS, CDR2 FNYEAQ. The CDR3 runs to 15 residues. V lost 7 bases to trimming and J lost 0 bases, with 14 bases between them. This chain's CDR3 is CASTPAGSSTDTQYF. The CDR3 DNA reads TGTGCCAGCACCCCGGCCGGATCTAGCACAGATACGCAGTATTTT.

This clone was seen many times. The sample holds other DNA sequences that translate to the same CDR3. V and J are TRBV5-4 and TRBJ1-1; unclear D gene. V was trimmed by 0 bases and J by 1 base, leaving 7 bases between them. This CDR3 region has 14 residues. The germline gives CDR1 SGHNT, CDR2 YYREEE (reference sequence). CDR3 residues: CASSLGPQNTEAFF. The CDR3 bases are TGTGCCAGCAGCTTGGGTCCGCAGAACACTGAAGCTTTCTTT.

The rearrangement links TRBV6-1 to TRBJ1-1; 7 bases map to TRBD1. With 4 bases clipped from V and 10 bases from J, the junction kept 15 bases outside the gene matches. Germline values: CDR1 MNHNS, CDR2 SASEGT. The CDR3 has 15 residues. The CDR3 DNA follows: TGTGCCAGCAGTGTAAATGGGGACAGCTCGACCGGAGCTTTCTTT. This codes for CASSVNGDSSTGAFF.